Given below is one T cell receptor (beta chain) in context. There is no known antigen for this receptor. Nothing much larger sits one base from this clone, and base qualities are not available. These data are taken from a study of shared clonotypes between healthy human individuals (dated by TCRdb to about 2020). With respect to the entire study: Two women and three men aged 18 to 49 years were included in the cohort. Different laboratories and diverse techniques were used to prepare libraries and sequence TCR repertoires, to increase sequencing depth and limit assay-specific biases. Between about 0.85 and 10 billion PBMCs per donor were obtained by leukapheresis. To estimate repertoire size and how much clonotype sharing occurs between individuals, the study deeply sequenced the blood TCR repertoires of five healthy adults. For each donor, CD4 naive and CD4 memory were each given three plates, CD8 naive was given two plates, and CD8 memory was given one plate. Beyond this particular receptor, the publication reports: Incomplete sequencing was indicated by rarefaction of sorted-subset datasets, despite the large sequencing depth. Sharing across a few donors was observed for about 5% of naive CD4, under 4% of naive CD8, over 2% of memory CD4, and roughly 0.4% of memory CD8 clonotypes. Because the study included a small number of donors, the genetic and exposure-history diversity represented was limited. Naive subsets generally had larger estimated clonotype richness than memory subsets did. Only blood was sampled, and tissue TCR repertoires likely differ from those in blood. Pairwise subsampling led to the expectation that sequencing depth would affect the degree of clonotype sharing among donors. Clonotypes shared by all four sorted-subset donors showed higher generation probabilities than non-shared clonotypes.

From its cysteine to its phenylalanine, the CDR3 spans 16 amino acids. The DNA shown is the 48-base CDR3, in frame from base 1. At the junction V is shortened by 5 bases and J by 2 bases; bases outside the gene matches: 12. The germline V gene supplies CDR1 SGHNT and CDR2 YENEEA. The donors were healthy, HIV-negative adults who had no recently reported acute infections or vaccinations. All donors were Caucasian adults living in Nashville, Tennessee, USA. CD4+ T cells were enriched by magnetic negative selection; naive cells were then positively selected on CD45RA, and the negative fraction formed the memory subset. Blood was collected by leukapheresis, and PBMCs were isolated by Ficoll-Histopaque density gradient centrifugation and then cryopreserved in liquid nitrogen vapor phase. Analytical flow cytometry was used to check the purity and quantity of each magnetically sorted T cell population. Genomic DNA was isolated from each sorted fraction and quantified by UV absorbance on a Nanodrop 2000c.

Using the deep immunoSEQ assay, TCR CDR3 regions were amplified from genomic DNA by multiplex PCR. Extracted genomic DNA from each cell subset was distributed evenly across all wells of several immunoSEQ 96-well plates, and each plate was treated as a replicate. For sorted subsets, each replicate PCR was loaded with around 220 ng genomic DNA, equivalent to approximately 33,000 T cell genomes. The purified libraries were quantified using a Qubit 3.0 fluorometer, sized with a Bioanalyzer 2100, and then quantified again using the KAPA Library Quantification kit. Each immunoSEQ 96-well plate was sequenced on its own single-read 150-cycle Illumina NextSeq 550 flow cell. For the original study's pipeline: The immunoSEQ output contained only junctional sequences without quality scores, so filtering could not match that applied to full-length reads. To assign V/J genes and CDR3, sequences were annotated against IMGT germline references using PyIR, a Python wrapper for IgBLAST v1.9. Any read was removed if the V/J assignment was weak (E-value above 1e-6), the CDR3 was missing, or the read contained stop codons, out-of-frame junctions, or ambiguous translated residues. V3J clonotypes were defined by identical inferred V gene, J gene, and CDR3 amino acid sequence. The percentage overlap between two repertoires was calculated by dividing the number of shared unique clonotypes by the size of the smaller repertoire. Three approaches were used to assess repertoire richness: RTK rarefaction, the Chao1 estimator, and Recon v2.1 estimates of unobserved clonotypes. OLGA was used to compute generation probabilities for all TCRbeta clonotypes that the gDNA method yielded from a few donors. Imported from immuneACCESS, the table was reduced by TCRdb to in-frame sequences with V and J called. These copies leave out some clones; in studies compared against another copy, an unresolved V gene accounts for under half, and the cause of the remainder is not known. The DNA gave D and trimming, while V, J and clone size come from that table. The sample records 2.5 million or so clones, more than 80% of which are singletons. The ten largest clones capture around 0.14% of the sample.

The clonotype originates from a young man in good health. This chain joins TRBV11-3 to TRBJ2-7, and 7 bases in between align with TRBD1. Material for sequencing was naive CD4+ T cells sorted from blood. Read against the paper, the sample's cell subset or site label means: CD45RA+ positively selected. In nucleotide form, the sequence is TGTGCCAGCAGCCCGAGTGGGGACAGCCGGGCCTACGAGCAGTACTTC. The resulting protein is CASSPSGDSRAYEQYF.